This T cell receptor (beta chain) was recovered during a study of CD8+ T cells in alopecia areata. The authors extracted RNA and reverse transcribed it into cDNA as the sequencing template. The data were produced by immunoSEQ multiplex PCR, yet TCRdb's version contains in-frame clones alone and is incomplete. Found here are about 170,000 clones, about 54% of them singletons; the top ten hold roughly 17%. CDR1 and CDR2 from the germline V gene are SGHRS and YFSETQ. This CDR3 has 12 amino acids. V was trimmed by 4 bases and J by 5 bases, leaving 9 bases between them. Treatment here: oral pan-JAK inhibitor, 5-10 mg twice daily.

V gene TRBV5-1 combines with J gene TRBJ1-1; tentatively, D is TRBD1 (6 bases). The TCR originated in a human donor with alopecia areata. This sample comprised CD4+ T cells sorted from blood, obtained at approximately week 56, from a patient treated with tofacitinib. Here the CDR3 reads CASSPGETEAFF. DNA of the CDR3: TGCGCCAGCAGCCCAGGGGAGACTGAAGCTTTCTTT.